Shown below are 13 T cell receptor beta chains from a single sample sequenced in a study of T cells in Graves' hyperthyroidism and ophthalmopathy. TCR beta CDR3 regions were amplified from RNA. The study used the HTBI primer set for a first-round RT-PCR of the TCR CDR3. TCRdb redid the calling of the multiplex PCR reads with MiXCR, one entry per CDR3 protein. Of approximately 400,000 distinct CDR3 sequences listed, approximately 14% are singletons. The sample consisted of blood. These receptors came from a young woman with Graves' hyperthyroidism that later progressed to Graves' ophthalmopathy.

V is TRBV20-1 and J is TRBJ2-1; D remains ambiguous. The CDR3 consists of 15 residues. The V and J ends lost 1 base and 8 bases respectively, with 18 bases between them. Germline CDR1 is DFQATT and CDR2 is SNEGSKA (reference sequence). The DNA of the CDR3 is TGCAGTGCTAGAGTCCTAGGCACACCGGGCGATGAGCAGTTCTTC. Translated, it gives CSARVLGTPGDEQFF.

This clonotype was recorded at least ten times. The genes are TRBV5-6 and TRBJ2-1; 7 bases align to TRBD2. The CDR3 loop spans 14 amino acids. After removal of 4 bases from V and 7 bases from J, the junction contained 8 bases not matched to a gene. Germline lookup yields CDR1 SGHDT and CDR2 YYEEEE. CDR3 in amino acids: CASSVGSSGNEQFF. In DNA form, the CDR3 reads TGTGCCAGCAGCGTAGGCTCTAGCGGAAATGAGCAGTTCTTC.

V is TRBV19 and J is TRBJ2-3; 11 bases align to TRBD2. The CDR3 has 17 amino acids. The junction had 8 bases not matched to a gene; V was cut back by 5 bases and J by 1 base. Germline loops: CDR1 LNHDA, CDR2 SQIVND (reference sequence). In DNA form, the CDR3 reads TGTGCCAGTAGTTTGGGACTAGCGGTTCGGGGCACAGATACGCAGTATTTT. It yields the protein CASSLGLAVRGTDTQYF.

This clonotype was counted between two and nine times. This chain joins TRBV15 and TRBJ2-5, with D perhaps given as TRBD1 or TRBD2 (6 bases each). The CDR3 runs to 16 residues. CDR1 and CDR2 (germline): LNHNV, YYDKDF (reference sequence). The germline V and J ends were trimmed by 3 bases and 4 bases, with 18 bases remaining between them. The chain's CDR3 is CATSSPPRGGGETQYF. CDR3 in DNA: TGTGCCACCAGCAGCCCTCCCAGGGGAGGAGGAGAGACCCAGTACTTC. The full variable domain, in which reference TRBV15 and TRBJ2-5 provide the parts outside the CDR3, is DAMVIQNPRYQVTQFGKPVTLSCSQTLNHNVMYWYQQKSSQAPKLLFHYYDKDFNNEADTPDNFQSRRPNTSFCFLDIRSPGLGDTAMYLCATSSPPRGGGETQYFGPGTRLLVL.

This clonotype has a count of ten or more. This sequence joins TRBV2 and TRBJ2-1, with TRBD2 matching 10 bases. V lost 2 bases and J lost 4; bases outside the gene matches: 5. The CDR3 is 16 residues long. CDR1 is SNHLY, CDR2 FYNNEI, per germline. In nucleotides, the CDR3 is TGTGCCAGCAGTGAATTTAGCGGGAGGACTTACAATGAGCAGTTCTTC. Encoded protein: CASSEFSGRTYNEQFF. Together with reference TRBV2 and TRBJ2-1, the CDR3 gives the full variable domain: EPEVTQTPSHQVTQMGQEVILRCVPISNHLYFYWYRQILGQKVEFLVSFYNNEISEKSEIFDDQFSVERPDGSNFTLKIRSTKLEDSAMYFCASSEFSGRTYNEQFFGPGTRLTVL.

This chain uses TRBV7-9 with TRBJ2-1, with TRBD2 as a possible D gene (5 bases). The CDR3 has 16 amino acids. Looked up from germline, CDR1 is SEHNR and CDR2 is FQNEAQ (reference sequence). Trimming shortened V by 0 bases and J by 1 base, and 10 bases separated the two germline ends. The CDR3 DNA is TGTGCCAGCAGCTTAGCGTTTGAGCGGTCCTACAATGAGCAGTTCTTC. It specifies CASSLAFERSYNEQFF. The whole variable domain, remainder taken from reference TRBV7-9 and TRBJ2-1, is DTGVSQNPRHKITKRGQNVTFRCDPISEHNRLYWYRQTLGQGPEFLTYFQNEAQLEKSRLLSDRFSAERPKGSFSTLEIQRTEQGDSAMYLCASSLAFERSYNEQFFGPGTRLTVL.

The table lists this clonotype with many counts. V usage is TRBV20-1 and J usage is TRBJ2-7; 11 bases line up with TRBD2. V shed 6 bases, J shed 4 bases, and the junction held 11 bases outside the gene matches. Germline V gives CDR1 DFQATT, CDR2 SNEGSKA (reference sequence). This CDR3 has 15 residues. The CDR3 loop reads CSAPPLSGRGYEQYF. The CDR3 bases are TGCAGTGCGCCGCCCCTTAGCGGGAGGGGATACGAGCAGTACTTC.

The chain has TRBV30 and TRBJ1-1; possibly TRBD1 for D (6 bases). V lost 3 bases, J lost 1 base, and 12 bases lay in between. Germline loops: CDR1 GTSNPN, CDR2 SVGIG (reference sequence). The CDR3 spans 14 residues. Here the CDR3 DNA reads TGTGCCTGGAGAGCCGGGACAACGAACACTGAAGCTTTCTTT. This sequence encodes CAWRAGTTNTEAFF.

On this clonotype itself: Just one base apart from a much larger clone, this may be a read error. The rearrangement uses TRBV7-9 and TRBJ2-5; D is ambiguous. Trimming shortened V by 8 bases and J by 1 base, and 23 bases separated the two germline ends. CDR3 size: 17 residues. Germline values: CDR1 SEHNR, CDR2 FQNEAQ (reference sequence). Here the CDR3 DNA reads TGTGCCAGCGGCGCAGAAGGACGGCTCCGGACCCAAGAGACCCAGTACTTC. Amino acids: CASGAEGRLRTQETQYF.

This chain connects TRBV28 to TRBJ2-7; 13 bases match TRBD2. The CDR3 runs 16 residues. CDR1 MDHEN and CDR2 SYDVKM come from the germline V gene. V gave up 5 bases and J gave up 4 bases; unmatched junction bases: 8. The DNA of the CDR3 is TGTGCCAGCAGTGACTCGACTAGCGGGAGGAGGTACGAGCAGTACTTC. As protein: CASSDSTSGRRYEQYF. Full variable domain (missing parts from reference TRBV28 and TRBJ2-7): DVKVTQSSRYLVKRTGEKVFLECVQDMDHENMFWYRQDPGLGLRLIYFSYDVKMKEKGDIPEGYSVSREKKERFSLILESASTNQTSMYLCASSDSTSGRRYEQYFGPGTRLTVT.

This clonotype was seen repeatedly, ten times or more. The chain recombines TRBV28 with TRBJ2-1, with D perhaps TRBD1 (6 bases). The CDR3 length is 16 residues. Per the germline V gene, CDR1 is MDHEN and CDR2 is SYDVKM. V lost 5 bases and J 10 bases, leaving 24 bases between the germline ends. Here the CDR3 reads CASSPLEAPTTGEQFF. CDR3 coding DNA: TGTGCCAGCAGTCCACTAGAGGCACCCACTACAGGGGAGCAGTTCTTC.

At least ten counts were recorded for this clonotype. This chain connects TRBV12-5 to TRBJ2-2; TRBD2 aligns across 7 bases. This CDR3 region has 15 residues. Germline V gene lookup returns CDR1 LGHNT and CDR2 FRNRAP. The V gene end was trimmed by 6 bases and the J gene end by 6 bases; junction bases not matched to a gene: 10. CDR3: CASGRGTTLAGELFF. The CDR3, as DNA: TGTGCTAGTGGCCGAGGGACTACCTTAGCCGGGGAGCTGTTTTTT.

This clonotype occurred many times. The CDR3 protein is CASSLTGLATHEQYF. The CDR3 DNA is TGTGCCAGCAGCTTAACGGGACTAGCCACCCACGAGCAGTACTTC. This rearrangement joins TRBV7-3 to TRBJ2-7, with TRBD2 matching 9 bases. V trimming: 0 bases; J trimming: 5 bases; junction bases outside the gene matches: 5. This CDR3 is 15 amino acids long. Germline V gene lookup returns CDR1 SGHTA and CDR2 FQGTGA.